Listed here are 30 T cell receptor beta chains from one sample, sequenced in a study of blood T cell repertoires in COVID-19. This table comes from immunoSEQ multiplex PCR, and its TCRdb copy is limited to in-frame clones, with some not included. The sample has about 49,000 clones; approximately 90% are singletons. The sequencing input was peripheral blood. Every receptor here comes from an older man with acute or convalescent COVID-19.

The chain employs TRBV7-2 and TRBJ2-4; 9 nucleotides line up with TRBD1. CDR3 size: 15 residues. Per germline, CDR1 SGHTA and CDR2 FQGNSA. J was trimmed by 6 bases and V by 1 base; bases with no gene match: 4. CDR3 in amino acids: CASSLDSGQGNIQYF. The CDR3 region has the DNA TGTGCCAGCAGCTTAGACTCGGGACAGGGAAACATTCAGTACTTC.

The J gene is TRBJ1-2, the V gene TRBV10-3, with 9 bases lining up with TRBD1. CDR3 length: 14 residues. In germline, CDR1 is ENHRY, CDR2 SYGVKD. Trimming took 6 bases from V and 4 from J; bases not matched to a gene: 6. The CDR3 sequence is CAIRGDRELYGYTF. CDR3 DNA sequence: TGTGCCATCAGGGGGGACAGGGAACTCTATGGCTACACCTTC.

The chain has TRBV2 and TRBJ1-3; D gene ambiguous. V was trimmed by 1 base and J by 9 bases, leaving 7 bases between them. The CDR3 totals 12 residues. From germline, CDR1 is SNHLY and CDR2 FYNNEI. In DNA, the CDR3 is TGTGCCAGCAGTGAAGTAGCGAGCACCATATATTTT. It translates to CASSEVASTIYF.

The V gene is TRBV9, the J gene TRBJ2-2, with TRBD2 identical over 10 bases. V trimming: 0 bases; J trimming: 7 bases; junction bases outside the gene matches: 6. Germline V gene lookup returns CDR1 SGDLS and CDR2 YYNGEE. This CDR3 contains 16 residues. In nucleotides, the CDR3 is TGTGCCAGCAGCGTAGGGTCTAGCGGGGGCCTCGGGGAGCTGTTTTTT. It codes for CASSVGSSGGLGELFF.

V is TRBV28 and J is TRBJ1-4; a possible D gene is TRBD1 (5 bases). V lost 3 bases and J 7 bases, leaving 12 bases between the germline ends. CDR1 MDHEN and CDR2 SYDVKM come from the germline V gene. The CDR3 is made up of 14 amino acids. CDR3 coding DNA: TGTGCCAGCAGTTTGGGGGGTCGGGGTGAAAAACTGTTTTTT. It specifies CASSLGGRGEKLFF.

This chain connects TRBV29-1 to TRBJ2-1; TRBD1 aligns across 11 bases. Germline V gene lookup returns CDR1 SQVTM and CDR2 ANQGSEA. The junction had 11 bases not matched to a gene; V was cut back by 4 bases and J by 3 bases. The CDR3 contains 17 residues. CDR3 DNA: TGCAGCGTTGTCGGGTCCCGGGACAGGGGGGGCTACAATGAGCAGTTCTTC. This codes for CSVVGSRDRGGYNEQFF.

The chain joins TRBV6-5 to TRBJ2-2, with D possibly matching TRBD2 (5 bases). Between the trimmed V and J ends, which lost 5 bases and 2 bases, there was a span of 6 bases. CDR1 MNHEY and CDR2 SVGAGI come from the germline V gene. CDR3 length: 13 amino acids. The CDR3 region is CASSTRNTGELFF. Written as DNA, the CDR3 is TGTGCCAGCAGTACTAGAAACACCGGGGAGCTGTTTTTT.

The chain carries TRBV20-1 and TRBJ2-1, with D possibly matching TRBD2 (6 bases). The ends were cut back, 0 bases at V and 11 bases at J, with 8 bases in the middle. The CDR3 totals 11 residues. Germline assignment: CDR1 DFQATT and CDR2 SNEGSKA (reference sequence). This CDR3 is CSAREREKQFF. The CDR3 coding sequence is TGCAGTGCTAGAGAGCGGGAAAAGCAGTTCTTC.

The V and J genes are TRBV6-4 and TRBJ2-4; possibly TRBD1 for D (7 bases). Germline CDR1 and CDR2: MRHNA and SNTAGT. This CDR3 comprises 14 residues. Trimming left V 3 bases short and J 6 bases short, with 12 bases between. CDR3 nucleotides: TGTGCCAGCAGTGAGGAGGGGGCTCTAAACATTCAGTACTTC. Translation: CASSEEGALNIQYF.

The V gene is TRBV27, the J gene TRBJ1-1; 7 nucleotides align to TRBD1. The ends lost 4 bases at V and 7 bases at J; junction bases unmatched: 9. Germline CDR1 MNHEY, CDR2 SMNVEV (reference sequence). The CDR3 length is 14 residues. The CDR3 spells CASSSRPGQIEAFF. CDR3 sequence (DNA): TGTGCCAGCAGTTCCCGCCCGGGACAGATTGAAGCTTTCTTT.

This sequence joins TRBV12-3 or TRBV12-4 and TRBJ1-2; D call uncertain. Trimming took off 4 bases at V and 2 bases at J, with 8 bases between the two ends. The CDR3 has 13 amino acids. The CDR3 DNA is TGTGCCAGCAGTTGGGCAGGAAACTATGGCTACACCTTC. Translating it yields CASSWAGNYGYTF.

This clone has just a few counts. The chain carries TRBV9 and TRBJ2-1, with D perhaps matching TRBD1 (6 bases). Germline values: CDR1 SGDLS, CDR2 YYNGEE. The CDR3 covers 14 residues. Trimming took off 0 bases at V and 14 bases at J, with 18 bases between the two ends. CDR3 amino acids: CASSVDPDRASKFF. The CDR3 DNA reads as TGTGCCAGCAGCGTAGACCCGGACAGAGCTTCCAAGTTCTTC.

This chain links TRBV6-5 with TRBJ2-1, with 8 bases matching TRBD2. The CDR3 sequence is 15 residues long. Germline CDR1 and CDR2: MNHEY and SVGAGI. Trimming cost V 7 bases and J 9 bases; bases outside gene matches: 14. The CDR3 sequence is CASNSGVTHRGEQFF. Here the CDR3 DNA reads TGTGCCAGCAATAGCGGGGTAACTCACCGGGGTGAGCAGTTCTTC.

The chain carries TRBV7-2 and TRBJ2-7; 12 nucleotides agree with TRBD2. Germline V gene data show CDR1 as SGHTA and CDR2 as FQGNSA. With 1 base clipped from V and 3 bases from J, the junction kept 4 bases outside the gene matches. The CDR3 is made up of 16 amino acids. CDR3 in DNA: TGTGCCAGCAGCTTAGTCCTAGCGGGGGGGTACTACGAGCAGTACTTC. Residues: CASSLVLAGGYYEQYF. Supplemented by reference TRBV7-2 and TRBJ2-7, the full variable domain reads GAGVSQSPSNKVTEKGKDVELRCDPISGHTALYWYRQSLGQGLEFLIYFQGNSAPDKSGLPSDRFSAERTGGSVSTLTIQRTQQEDSAVYLCASSLVLAGGYYEQYFGPGTRLTVT.

This chain uses TRBV19 with TRBJ1-3; perhaps TRBD1 as D (5 bases). This CDR3 is built from 13 residues. The germline gives CDR1 LNHDA, CDR2 SQIVND (reference sequence). The V gene lost 7 bases and the J gene lost 0 bases, with 7 bases spanning the gap. This CDR3 reads CASTGRSGNTIYF. DNA of the CDR3: TGTGCCAGTACAGGGCGCTCTGGAAACACCATATATTTT.

CDR3 nucleotide sequence: TGTGCCACCAGCAGAGGTGGAGACAGGGGAAACATTCAGTACTTC. It translates to CATSRGGDRGNIQYF. The gene calls are TRBV15 and TRBJ2-4; the match to TRBD1 covers 8 bases. CDR3 length: 15 amino acids. From germline, CDR1 is LNHNV and CDR2 YYDKDF (reference sequence). Trimming cost V 1 base and J 6 bases; bases outside gene matches: 5.

This chain uses TRBV5-1 with TRBJ1-1; the D gene is possibly TRBD1 (6 bases). CDR3 length equals 16 residues. The germline V gene has CDR1 SGHRS and CDR2 YFSETQ. Trimming removed 3 bases at V and 1 base at J, with 16 bases between. CDR3 amino acids: CASSSGTTPWNTEAFF. DNA of the CDR3: TGCGCCAGCAGCTCCGGGACAACACCTTGGAACACTGAAGCTTTCTTT.

This CDR3 reads CASSGEGLLTTDTQYF. The CDR3 DNA reads as TGTGCCAGTAGTGGGGAGGGACTTCTTACCACAGATACGCAGTATTTT. This chain connects TRBV19 to TRBJ2-3; 7 bases match TRBD2. The CDR3 loop spans 16 amino acids. Per the germline V gene, CDR1 is LNHDA and CDR2 is SQIVND (reference sequence). V dropped 5 bases and J dropped 2; count of bases not matched to a gene: 10.

J is TRBJ2-3 and V is TRBV5-6, with D possibly being TRBD1 (5 bases). CDR3 length equals 15 residues. V gave up 0 bases and J gave up 0 bases, with 8 bases separating them. Germline V CDR1 and CDR2: SGHDT, YYEEEE. For the CDR3, the DNA is TGTGCCAGCAGCTTGGAGGGGATTAGCACAGATACGCAGTATTTT. Translating gives CASSLEGISTDTQYF.

V usage is TRBV6-6 and J usage is TRBJ1-5, with D unresolved. From germline, CDR1 is MNHNY and CDR2 SVGAGI (reference sequence). The CDR3 is made up of 14 amino acids. Trimming removed 2 bases from V and 1 base from J, with 6 bases in between. The CDR3 region is CASSYRQSNQPQHF. CDR3 nucleotide sequence: TGTGCCAGCAGTTACCGACAAAGCAATCAGCCCCAGCATTTT.

The V and J genes are TRBV3-1 (or the pseudogene TRBV3-2) and TRBJ1-2, with D possibly being TRBD1 (6 bases). Trimming left V 3 bases short and J 6 bases short, with 11 bases between. The CDR3 length is 13 residues. Germline V gene lookup returns CDR1 LGHDT and CDR2 YNNKEL (reference sequence). Written as DNA, the CDR3 is TGTGCCAGCAGCCATCTAACAGGGAATGGCTACACCTTC. As protein: CASSHLTGNGYTF.

The CDR3 sequence: CASSGGLYTGELFF. For the CDR3, the DNA is TGTGCCAGCAGCGGGGGGCTCTACACCGGGGAGCTGTTTTTT. The genes are TRBV9 and TRBJ2-2; a possible D gene is TRBD1 (6 bases). The germline V gene has CDR1 SGDLS and CDR2 YYNGEE. CDR3 length equals 14 residues. V dropped 3 bases and J dropped 3 bases, with 9 bases sitting between them.

The sample holds a few counts of this clone. The V call is TRBV6-5, the J call TRBJ2-5, with D possibly matching TRBD2 (6 bases). CDR1 MNHEY and CDR2 SVGAGI come from the germline V gene. Trimming stripped 7 bases from V and 2 bases from J, with 14 bases between. The CDR3 extends over 14 amino acids. This chain's CDR3 is CASTYGGPQETQYF. DNA for the CDR3: TGTGCCAGCACCTACGGGGGACCTCAAGAGACCCAGTACTTC.

The rearrangement links TRBV10-3 to TRBJ1-2; 7 nucleotides align to TRBD1. V lost 10 bases and J lost 7; bases outside the gene matches: 6. Germline V gene sequence: CDR1 ENHRY, CDR2 SYGVKD. The CDR3 contains 11 residues. CDR3 sequence: CATGTAGGYTF. The DNA for the CDR3 is TGTGCCACGGGGACAGCGGGTGGCTACACCTTC.

DNA of the CDR3: TGTGCCAGCTCATCAGGGGCGCGCAATCAGCCCCAGCATTTT. Residues: CASSSGARNQPQHF. The chain joins TRBV18 to TRBJ1-5, with D maybe TRBD1 (6 bases). CDR3 length equals 14 residues. V lost 5 bases and J lost 2, with 10 bases in between. Germline CDR1 KGHSH, CDR2 LQKENI. The entire variable domain, with the rest obtained from reference TRBV18 and TRBJ1-5, is as follows: NAGVMQNPRHLVRRRGQEARLRCSPMKGHSHVYWYRQLPEEGLKFMVYLQKENIIDESGMPKERFSAEFPKEGPSILRIQQVVRGDSAAYFCASSSGARNQPQHFGDGTRLSIL.

The chain links TRBV20-1 to TRBJ1-2; 7 positions agree with TRBD1. Trimming at V came to 3 bases and at J to 4 bases, leaving 5 bases not matched to a gene. CDR3 length: 13 amino acids. The germline V gene encodes CDR1 DFQATT and CDR2 SNEGSKA (reference sequence). The CDR3 sequence is CSASDRDIYGYTF. The CDR3 DNA reads as TGCAGTGCTAGTGACAGGGACATCTATGGCTACACCTTC.

J is TRBJ2-6 and V is TRBV19, with 11 bases that match TRBD1. Germline CDR1 reads LNHDA; CDR2 reads SQIVND (reference sequence). V shed 5 bases, J shed 1 base, and the junction held 10 bases outside the gene matches. This CDR3 spans 19 amino acids. CDR3 sequence (DNA): TGTGCCAGTAGTCGCAAGAAGGGACAGGGGGGGTCTGGGGCCAACGTCCTGACTTTC. Amino acid sequence: CASSRKKGQGGSGANVLTF.

This clone was seen just once. The V gene is TRBV7-9, the J gene TRBJ1-1, with D tentatively TRBD1 (6 bases). This CDR3 is built from 11 residues. V was trimmed by 6 bases and J by 10 bases, leaving 12 bases between them. Per germline, CDR1 SEHNR and CDR2 FQNEAQ (reference sequence). The CDR3 bases are TGTGCCAGCAGGTTAACAGGGAGAGCTTTCTTT. This translates into CASRLTGRAFF.

V gene TRBV7-9 combines with J gene TRBJ2-2, with a weak D call TRBD2 (5 bases). V lost 7 bases to trimming and J lost 4 bases, with 19 bases between them. Germline V CDR1 and CDR2: SEHNR, FQNEAQ (reference sequence). The CDR3 is made up of 16 amino acids. DNA for the CDR3: TGTGCCAGCAACCCCCGAGGGAACGTAGGCACCGGGGAGCTGTTTTTT. This encodes CASNPRGNVGTGELFF. Looking up the rest from reference TRBV7-9 and TRBJ2-2 gives the full variable domain: DTGVSQNPRHKITKRGQNVTFRCDPISEHNRLYWYRQTLGQGPEFLTYFQNEAQLEKSRLLSDRFSAERPKGSFSTLEIQRTEQGDSAMYLCASNPRGNVGTGELFFGEGSRLTVL.

V usage is TRBV10-3 and J usage is TRBJ2-1; TRBD2 matches 8 bases. Germline assignment: CDR1 ENHRY and CDR2 SYGVKD. The J segment lost 8 bases and the V segment lost 2 bases, leaving 11 bases of the junction unmatched. CDR3 length: 16 residues. The CDR3: CAISEPRAGGRDEQFF. The CDR3 DNA sequence: TGTGCCATCAGTGAGCCCCGGGCGGGGGGTCGGGATGAGCAGTTCTTC.